This is a list of T cell receptor beta chains from one sample in a study of blood T cell repertoires in COVID-19. The assay was immunoSEQ multiplex PCR, and TCRdb's table has in-frame clones only and misses some. This table holds roughly 200,000 clones, roughly four fifths found once. Source material: PBMCs or T cells enriched from blood (not recorded which). The receptors stem from a man between 35 and 55 years old who had recovered from COVID-19. The CDR3 runs from the conserved cysteine through the conserved F or W.

j_gene	v_gene	CDR3aa
TRBJ1-6	TRBV4-3	CASSPTRDYNSPLHF
TRBJ2-1	TRBV3-1/TRBV3-2	CASSQGLWTSGRGKKFF
TRBJ2-7	TRBV15	CATSRDLGDSSYEQYF
TRBJ1-2	TRBV5-6	CASSASFLLDYGYTF
TRBJ1-5	TRBV6-2/TRBV6-3	CASSYRGQGGNQPQHF
TRBJ1-5	TRBV18	CASSPLRGFDQPQHF
TRBJ2-6	TRBV5-1	CASSLGQVLSGANVLTF
TRBJ1-1	TRBV3-1/TRBV3-2	CASSPLQGEAFF
TRBJ1-6	TRBV5-4	CASSVTGMESPLHF
TRBJ1-1	TRBV20-1	CSASLRLTEAFF
TRBJ1-2	TRBV28	CASSQASNYGYTF
TRBJ1-1	TRBV2	CASSLYTEAFF
TRBJ2-7	TRBV27	CASSLRGGGGGRYEQYF
TRBJ2-2	TRBV29-1	CSVDSQGTGELFF
TRBJ1-4	TRBV6-6	CASSPTQGEEKEKLFF
TRBJ2-5	TRBV14	CASSQFTGQTQETQYF
TRBJ2-2	TRBV12-3/TRBV12-4	CASTAGFPGELFF
TRBJ1-2	TRBV6-5	CASRPGTGLGYTF
TRBJ2-5	TRBV20-1	CSASATSGRAQETQYF
TRBJ1-1	TRBV30	CAWSVVSSTEAFF
TRBJ1-3	TRBV5-4	CASSIGQGAVSGNTIYF
TRBJ1-2	TRBV4-1	CASSQDGLYGYTF
TRBJ2-4	TRBV28	CASSGGTSRAKNIQYF
TRBJ2-1	TRBV27	CASSLSETSGSSYNEQFF
TRBJ2-3	TRBV2	CASSAMSGSSTDTQYF
TRBJ1-1	TRBV18	CASSPRTGRSEAFF
TRBJ1-5	TRBV9	CASSARGNQPQHF
TRBJ1-4	TRBV5-4	CASSRQGPSDEKLFF
TRBJ1-5	TRBV11-2	CASSLDRGPNQPQHF
TRBJ2-1	TRBV11-3	CASSSARGLAEAYNEQFF
TRBJ2-7	TRBV6-5	CASRDSSYEQYF
TRBJ1-2	TRBV30	CARTYPGGFYGYTF
TRBJ2-7	TRBV29-1	CSVSVTREGEQYF
TRBJ1-4	TRBV3-1/TRBV3-2	CASSQNRGEGEKLFF
TRBJ2-3	TRBV3-1/TRBV3-2	CASSQVLQGFTDTQYF
TRBJ1-4	TRBV6-5	CASSYKDREKLFF
TRBJ1-2	TRBV15	CATSREGQIYGYTF
TRBJ2-1	TRBV2	CASSEIYNEQFF
TRBJ1-5	TRBV29-1	CSVSYQTGDNQPQHF
TRBJ1-1	TRBV28	CASSFGHRNTEAFF
TRBJ2-6	TRBV7-3	CASSLTAGRDVLTF
TRBJ2-5	TRBV11-1	CASSQTGTKETQYF
TRBJ1-2	TRBV12-5	CASGLFNRTGAGYTF